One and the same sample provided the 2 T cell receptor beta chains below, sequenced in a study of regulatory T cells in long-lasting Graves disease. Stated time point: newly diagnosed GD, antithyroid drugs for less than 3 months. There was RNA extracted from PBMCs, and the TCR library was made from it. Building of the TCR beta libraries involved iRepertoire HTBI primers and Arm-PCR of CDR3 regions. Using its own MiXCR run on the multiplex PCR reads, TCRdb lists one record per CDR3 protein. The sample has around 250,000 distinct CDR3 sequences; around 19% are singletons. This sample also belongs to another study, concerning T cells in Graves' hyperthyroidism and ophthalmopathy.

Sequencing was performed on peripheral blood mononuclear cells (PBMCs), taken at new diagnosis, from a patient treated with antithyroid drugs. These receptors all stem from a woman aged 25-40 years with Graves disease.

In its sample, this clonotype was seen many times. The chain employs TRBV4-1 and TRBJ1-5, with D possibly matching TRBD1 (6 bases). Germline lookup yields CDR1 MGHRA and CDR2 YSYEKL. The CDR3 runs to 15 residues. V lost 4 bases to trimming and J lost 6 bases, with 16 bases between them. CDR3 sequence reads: CASSPQTGSGQPQHF. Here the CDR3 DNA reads TGCGCCAGCAGCCCACAGACAGGCTCGGGTCAGCCCCAGCATTTT.

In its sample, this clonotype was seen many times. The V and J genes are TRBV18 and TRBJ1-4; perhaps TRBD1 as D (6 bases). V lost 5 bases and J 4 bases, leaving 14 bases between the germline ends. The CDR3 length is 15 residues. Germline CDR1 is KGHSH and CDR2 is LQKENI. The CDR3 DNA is TGTGCCAGCTCAACCTACAGGGCGGATAATGAAAAACTGTTTTTT. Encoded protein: CASSTYRADNEKLFF.